This T cell receptor (beta chain) was profiled in a study of CD8+ T cells in alopecia areata. Looking at the study overall: Treated patients were given 5 to 10 mg oral tofacitinib twice daily.

The treatment denotes: oral pan-JAK inhibitor, 5-10 mg twice daily. The CDR3 has 12 amino acids. Deletions cut 6 bases from V and 9 bases from J, with 12 bases between. Germline lookup yields CDR1 SQVTM and CDR2 ANQGSEA. Points from the study as a whole: Among the top 100, expanded CD8+ clones were significantly decreased by tofacitinib, as was scalp clonality. Persistence during tofacitinib was seen for many expanded lesional clones in scalp and blood.

The authors extracted RNA and reverse transcribed it into cDNA as the sequencing template. Sequenced by immunoSEQ multiplex PCR; TCRdb stores in-frame clones only, minus some. The table lists around 200,000 clones, about three fifths of them singletons. This clone showed up just a few times. What it recognizes is unknown. The clonotype comes from a human donor with alopecia areata. This sequence joins TRBV29-1 and TRBJ2-6; no definite D call. The starting material was CD4+ T cells sorted from blood, obtained at week 4, from a patient treated with tofacitinib. The CDR3 region has the DNA TGCAGCGTAAAAATTGGTGGCAACGTCCTGACTTTC. As protein: CSVKIGGNVLTF.